The 14 T cell receptor beta chains below were found in one sample sequenced in a study of blood T cell repertoires in COVID-19. Profiled with immunoSEQ multiplex PCR; TCRdb holds only in-frame clones, not every one. Of roughly 290,000 clones listed, 80% to 90% are singletons. Material: PBMCs or T cells enriched from blood (not recorded which). Receptors originate from a woman aged 25 to 45 who had recovered from COVID-19.

This sequence joins TRBV19 and TRBJ2-1; tentatively, D is TRBD1 (6 bases). Trimming stripped 1 base from V and 8 bases from J, with 21 bases between. Germline CDR1 LNHDA, CDR2 SQIVND (reference sequence). This CDR3 contains 17 residues. The CDR3 bases are TGTGCCAGTAGTATAGGGGGTTGGGGACACAATTACGATGAGCAGTTCTTC. It is translated as CASSIGGWGHNYDEQFF.

The chain combines TRBV19 with TRBJ2-1; D may be TRBD2 (6 bases). The length of the CDR3 is 15 residues. Trimming pared 7 bases from V and 2 bases from J, leaving 15 bases between. Germline V gene lookup returns CDR1 LNHDA and CDR2 SQIVND (reference sequence). Written as DNA, the CDR3 is TGTGCCAGTACCAGGGAACTAGCCCCCTACAATGAGCAGTTCTTC. It codes for CASTRELAPYNEQFF. Full variable domain (rest looked up from reference TRBV19 and TRBJ2-1): DGGITQSPKYLFRKEGQNVTLSCEQNLNHDAMYWYRQDPGQGLRLIYYSQIVNDFQKGDIAEGYSVSREKKESFPLTVTSAQKNPTAFYLCASTRELAPYNEQFFGPGTRLTVL.

The CDR3 loop reads CASTRRDTTYEQYF. DNA of the CDR3: TGTGCCAGCACCCGACGGGACACCACCTACGAGCAGTACTTC. The chain carries TRBV28 and TRBJ2-7; maybe TRBD1 (6 bases). The CDR3 covers 14 residues. Germline CDR1 is MDHEN and CDR2 is SYDVKM. V was pared by 7 bases and J by 2 bases, with 15 bases between.

J is TRBJ1-5 and V is TRBV3-1 (or the pseudogene TRBV3-2); D is unclear. The CDR3 extends over 13 amino acids. Trimming removed 5 bases from V and 5 bases from J, with 10 bases in between. Germline loops: CDR1 LGHDT, CDR2 YNNKEL (reference sequence). The CDR3 here is CASSLQLDQPQHF. Written as DNA, the CDR3 is TGTGCCAGCAGCTTACAGTTAGATCAGCCCCAGCATTTT.

The CDR3 here is CSASSGGNLIQPQHF. For the CDR3, the DNA is TGCAGTGCTAGTTCCGGAGGGAATCTCATTCAGCCCCAGCATTTT. The genes are TRBV20-1 and TRBJ1-5; D not certain. V lost 3 bases to trimming and J lost 6 bases, with 18 bases between them. Germline V gives CDR1 DFQATT, CDR2 SNEGSKA (reference sequence). This CDR3 contains 15 residues.

This clone has only a few counts. The chain recombines TRBV21-1 with TRBJ2-1; the table's D call TRBD2 went unverified against the DNA. TRBV21-1 is a pseudogene locus. The CDR3 is 14 amino acids. CDR3 protein: CASSNASGNNEQFF. DNA of the CDR3: TGTGCCAGCAGCAATGCTAGCGGCAACAATGAGCAGTTCTTC.

The rearrangement uses TRBV10-3 and TRBJ1-5; possibly TRBD1 for D (6 bases). Between the trimmed V and J ends, which lost 2 bases and 6 bases, there was a span of 17 bases. Germline values: CDR1 ENHRY, CDR2 SYGVKD. The CDR3 is 16 amino acids. The CDR3 loop reads CAISERGTALGQPQHF. The CDR3 DNA sequence: TGTGCCATCAGTGAGAGGGGGACGGCCTTAGGTCAGCCCCAGCATTTT.

Remarks on this clone: In the same sample, other DNA sequences code for this CDR3. The V gene is TRBV5-1, the J gene TRBJ1-6; 8 positions agree with TRBD1. The CDR3 loop spans 15 amino acids. V dropped 1 base and J dropped 10; count of bases not matched to a gene: 7. From germline, CDR1 is SGHRS and CDR2 YFSETQ. The CDR3 sequence is CASSLKGQGGSPLHF. In nucleotides, the CDR3 is TGCGCCAGCAGCTTGAAAGGACAGGGTGGGTCACCCCTCCACTTT.

V and J are TRBV5-1 and TRBJ2-2; possible D gene TRBD1, 7 bases. This CDR3 contains 16 residues. Germline V CDR1 and CDR2: SGHRS, YFSETQ. The V gene lost 3 bases and the J gene lost 6 bases, with 18 bases spanning the gap. The CDR3 DNA reads TGCGCCAGCAGCTCGGGCGGAGGAGGGGGCTCCGGGGAGCTGTTTTTT. Protein: CASSSGGGGGSGELFF.

The genes are TRBV9 and TRBJ2-2; 8 nucleotides agree with TRBD2. Germline CDR1 reads SGDLS; CDR2 reads YYNGEE. The CDR3 runs 15 residues. Trimming took 0 bases from V and 7 from J; bases not matched to a gene: 5. The CDR3 loop reads CASSVATSGRGELFF. As DNA, the CDR3 is TGTGCCAGCAGCGTAGCTACTAGCGGCCGCGGGGAGCTGTTTTTT.

The J gene is TRBJ1-1, the V gene TRBV5-1, with D tentatively TRBD1 (6 bases). V gave up 2 bases and J gave up 3 bases, with 8 bases separating them. CDR3 size: 13 residues. Germline values: CDR1 SGHRS, CDR2 YFSETQ. CDR3 loop: CASSFEGDTEAFF. In DNA, the CDR3 is TGCGCCAGCAGCTTTGAGGGGGACACTGAAGCTTTCTTT.

The chain recombines TRBV2 with TRBJ2-5, with D perhaps matching TRBD1 (5 bases). CDR3 size: 13 residues. Trimming took off 7 bases at V and 5 bases at J, with 14 bases between the two ends. Looked up from germline, CDR1 is SNHLY and CDR2 is FYNNEI. CDR3 coding DNA: TGTGCCAGCAATGGACAAACCAGGGAGACCCAGTACTTC. Protein product: CASNGQTRETQYF.

The chain combines TRBV7-9 with TRBJ1-2; no firm D call. The V end was cut by 4 bases, the J end by 2 bases, with 11 bases between. CDR1 SEHNR and CDR2 FQNEAQ come from the germline V gene (reference sequence). The CDR3 is made up of 14 amino acids. The CDR3 sequence: CASSSSTLNYGYTF. The CDR3 nucleotides are TGTGCCAGCAGCTCATCTACCCTCAACTATGGCTACACCTTC.

This clone was counted only a few times. CDR3: CASKPPGGNQPQHF. DNA of the CDR3: TGTGCCAGTAAACCCCCAGGGGGGAATCAGCCCCAGCATTTT. The chain combines TRBV19 with TRBJ1-5, with 7 bases aligning to TRBD1. Per the germline V gene, CDR1 is LNHDA and CDR2 is SQIVND (reference sequence). V gave up 7 bases and J gave up 4 bases; unmatched junction bases: 7. There are 14 residues in the CDR3.